The text below deals with one TCR beta chain. What it recognizes is unknown. The V gene's germline CDR1 is LNHDA and CDR2 SQIVND (reference sequence). Trimming removed 8 bases from V and 0 bases from J; junction bases left unmatched: 6. The CDR3 is 14 residues long. This sample was included in a study of regulatory dendritic cells for organ transplantation. CFSE-labeled sorted T cells met regulatory or mature dendritic cells for four to five days. Repertoires were generated with immunoSEQ multiplex PCR, while TCRdb's copy carries only in-frame clones and drops some. The table shows approximately 9,300 clones, with approximately 80% occurring only once.

Sequencing was done on a sample of memory CD4+ T cells from blood cultured with dendritic cells. Subset meaning: CD45RO+ memory T cells. The TCR was taken from a human donor in good health. The genes are TRBV19 and TRBJ2-7; TRBD2 matches at 8 bases. CDR3 loop: CASQSGRASYEQYF. The CDR3 nucleotides read TGTGCCAGTCAGTCCGGGAGGGCCTCCTACGAGCAGTACTTC.